The 3 T cell receptor beta chains reported below all come from one sample, sequenced in a study of blood T cell repertoires in COVID-19. The assay was immunoSEQ multiplex PCR, and TCRdb's table has in-frame clones only and misses some. The sample records tens of thousands of clones, around four fifths being singletons. The specimen was peripheral blood. The receptor source for this set is a human donor in a cohort sampled during active COVID-19.

This chain joins TRBV5-1 and TRBJ2-1; no firm D call. Germline V gene lookup returns CDR1 SGHRS and CDR2 YFSETQ. This CDR3 comprises 11 residues. V was pared by 0 bases and J by 9 bases, with 4 bases between. The CDR3 region is CASSLGAEQFF. CDR3 bases: TGCGCCAGCAGCTTGGGCGCTGAGCAGTTCTTC.

The count of this clone is one. V and J are TRBV4-1 and TRBJ2-2, with D possibly TRBD2 on 5 matching bases. The CDR3 runs 16 residues. V was shortened by 4 bases and J by 4 bases, with 16 bases between the two germline ends. Germline CDR1 and CDR2: MGHRA and YSYEKL. The CDR3: CASSLTEGAGTGELFF. For the CDR3, the DNA is TGCGCCAGCAGCCTCACCGAAGGTGCGGGCACCGGGGAGCTGTTTTTT.

The genes are TRBV10-3 and TRBJ2-7; 7 bases line up with TRBD2. The CDR3 sequence is 12 residues long. J lost 2 bases, V lost 9 bases, and 4 bases had no gene match. Germline V gene data show CDR1 as ENHRY and CDR2 as SYGVKD. In nucleotides, the CDR3 is TGTGCCATTGGGGACTATCCCTACGAGCAGTACTTC. The encoded protein is CAIGDYPYEQYF.